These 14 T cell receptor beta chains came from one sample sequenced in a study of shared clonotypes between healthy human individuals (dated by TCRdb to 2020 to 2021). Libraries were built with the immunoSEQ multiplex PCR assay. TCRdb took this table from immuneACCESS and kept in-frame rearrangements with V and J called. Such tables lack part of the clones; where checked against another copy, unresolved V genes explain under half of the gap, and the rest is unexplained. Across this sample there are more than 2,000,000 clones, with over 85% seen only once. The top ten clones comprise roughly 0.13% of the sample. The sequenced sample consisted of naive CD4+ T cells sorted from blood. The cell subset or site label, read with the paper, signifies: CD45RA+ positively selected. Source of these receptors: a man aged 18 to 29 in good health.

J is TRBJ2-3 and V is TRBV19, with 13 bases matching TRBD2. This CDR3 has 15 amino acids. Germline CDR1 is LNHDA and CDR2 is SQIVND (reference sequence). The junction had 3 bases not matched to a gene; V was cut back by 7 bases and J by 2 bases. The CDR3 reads CASTGTSGNTDTQYF. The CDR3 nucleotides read TGTGCCAGTACCGGGACTAGCGGGAACACAGATACGCAGTATTTT.

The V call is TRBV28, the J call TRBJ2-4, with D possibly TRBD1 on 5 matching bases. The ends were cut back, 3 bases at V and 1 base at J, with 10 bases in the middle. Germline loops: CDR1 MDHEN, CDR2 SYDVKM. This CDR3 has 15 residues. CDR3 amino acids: CASSLWGEAKNIQYF. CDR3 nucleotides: TGTGCCAGCAGTTTGTGGGGCGAGGCCAAAAACATTCAGTACTTC.

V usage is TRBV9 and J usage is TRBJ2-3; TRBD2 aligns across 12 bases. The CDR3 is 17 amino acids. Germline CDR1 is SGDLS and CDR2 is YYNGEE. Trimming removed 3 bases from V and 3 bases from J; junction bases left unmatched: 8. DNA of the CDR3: TGTGCCAGCAGCGCGACTAGCGGGAGTATGCCTACAGATACGCAGTATTTT. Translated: CASSATSGSMPTDTQYF.

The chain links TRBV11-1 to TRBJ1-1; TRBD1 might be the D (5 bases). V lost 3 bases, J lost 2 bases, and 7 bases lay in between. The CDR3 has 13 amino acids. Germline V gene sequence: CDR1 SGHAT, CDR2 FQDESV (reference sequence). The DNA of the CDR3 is TGTGCCAGCAGCTTCCAGGGTAACACTGAAGCTTTCTTT. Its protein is CASSFQGNTEAFF.

Here the CDR3 DNA reads TGTGCCAGCAGCGTCGGGAGGGCGGGCGAGCAGTACTTC. Protein product: CASSVGRAGEQYF. V gene TRBV5-6 combines with J gene TRBJ2-7; TRBD2 matches at 8 bases. CDR3 length: 13 residues. V trimming: 4 bases; J trimming: 6 bases; junction bases outside the gene matches: 6. CDR1 and CDR2 from the germline V gene are SGHDT and YYEEEE.

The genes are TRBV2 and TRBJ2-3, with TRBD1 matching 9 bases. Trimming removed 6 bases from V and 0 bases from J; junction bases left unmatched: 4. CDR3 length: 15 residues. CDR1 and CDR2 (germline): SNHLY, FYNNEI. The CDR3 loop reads CASRLQGASTDTQYF. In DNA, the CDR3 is TGTGCCAGCAGGCTACAGGGGGCTAGCACAGATACGCAGTATTTT.

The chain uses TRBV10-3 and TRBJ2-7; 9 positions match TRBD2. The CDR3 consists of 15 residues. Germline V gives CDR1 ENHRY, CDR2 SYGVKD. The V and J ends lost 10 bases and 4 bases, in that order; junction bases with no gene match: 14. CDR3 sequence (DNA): TGTGCCAGCAGCCGTAGCGGGAGAGGGGGGTACGAGCAGTACTTC. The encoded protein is CASSRSGRGGYEQYF.

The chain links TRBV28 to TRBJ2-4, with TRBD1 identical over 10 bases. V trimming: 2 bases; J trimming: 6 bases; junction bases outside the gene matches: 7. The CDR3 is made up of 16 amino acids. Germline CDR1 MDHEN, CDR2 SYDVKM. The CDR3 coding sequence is TGTGCCAGCAGTTTACAGACAGGGGGCGTTGGAAACATTCAGTACTTC. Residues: CASSLQTGGVGNIQYF.

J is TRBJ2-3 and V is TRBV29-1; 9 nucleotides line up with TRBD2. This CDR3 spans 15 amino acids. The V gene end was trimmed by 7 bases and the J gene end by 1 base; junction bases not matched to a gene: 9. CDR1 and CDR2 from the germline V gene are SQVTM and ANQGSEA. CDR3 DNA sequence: TGCAGCGGCGCACCGTTAGCGGGGGGCACAGATACGCAGTATTTT. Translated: CSGAPLAGGTDTQYF.

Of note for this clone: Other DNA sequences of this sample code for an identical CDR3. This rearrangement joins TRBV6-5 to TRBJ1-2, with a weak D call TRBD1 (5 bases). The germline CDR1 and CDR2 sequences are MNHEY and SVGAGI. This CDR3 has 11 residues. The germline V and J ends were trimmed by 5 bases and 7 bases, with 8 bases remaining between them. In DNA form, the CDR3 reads TGTGCCAGCAGTGGCCAGGGTGGCTACACCTTC. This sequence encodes CASSGQGGYTF.

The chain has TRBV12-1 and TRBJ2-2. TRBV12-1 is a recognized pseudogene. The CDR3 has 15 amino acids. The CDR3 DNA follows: TGTGCCAGCAGCTACCCCGGAAGAAACACCGGGGAGCTGTTTTTT. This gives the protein CASSYPGRNTGELFF.

The CDR3 sequence is CASSPTSGGLGTQYF. The CDR3 region has the DNA TGTGCCAGCAGCCCGACTAGCGGGGGGTTGGGTACGCAGTATTTT. The chain employs TRBV7-3 and TRBJ2-3, with 13 positions matching TRBD2. The CDR3 loop spans 15 amino acids. Unmatched junction bases numbered 7, after V lost 5 bases and J lost 8 bases. Germline V gene sequence: CDR1 SGHTA, CDR2 FQGTGA. Full variable domain (outside the CDR3, taken from reference TRBV7-3 and TRBJ2-3): GAGVSQTPSNKVTEKGKYVELRCDPISGHTALYWYRQSLGQGPEFLIYFQGTGAADDSGLPNDRFFAVRPEGSVSTLKIQRTERGDSAVYLCASSPTSGGLGTQYFGPGTRLTVL.

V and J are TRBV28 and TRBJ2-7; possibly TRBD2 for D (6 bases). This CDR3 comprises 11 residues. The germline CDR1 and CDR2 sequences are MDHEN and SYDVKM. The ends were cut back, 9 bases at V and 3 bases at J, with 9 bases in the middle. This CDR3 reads CASVGGYEQYF. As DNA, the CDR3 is TGTGCCAGTGTGGGGGGCTACGAGCAGTACTTC.

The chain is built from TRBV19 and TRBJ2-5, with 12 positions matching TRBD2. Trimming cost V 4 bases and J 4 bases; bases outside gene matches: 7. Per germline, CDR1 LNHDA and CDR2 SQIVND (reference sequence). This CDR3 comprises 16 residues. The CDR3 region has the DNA TGTGCCAGTAGTAGGACTAGCGGGGTGACCAGAGAGACCCAGTACTTC. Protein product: CASSRTSGVTRETQYF.